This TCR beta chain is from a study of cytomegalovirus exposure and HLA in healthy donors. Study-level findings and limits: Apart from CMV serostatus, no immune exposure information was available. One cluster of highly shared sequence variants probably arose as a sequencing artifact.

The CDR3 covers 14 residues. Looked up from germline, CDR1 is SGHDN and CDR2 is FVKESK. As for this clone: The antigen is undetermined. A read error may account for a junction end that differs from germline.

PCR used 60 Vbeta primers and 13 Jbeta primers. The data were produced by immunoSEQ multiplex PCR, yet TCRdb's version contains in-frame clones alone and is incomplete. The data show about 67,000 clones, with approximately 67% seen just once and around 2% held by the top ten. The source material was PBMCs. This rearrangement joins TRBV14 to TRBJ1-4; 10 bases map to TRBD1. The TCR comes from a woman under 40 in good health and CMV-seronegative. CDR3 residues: CASSIGTGVRKTVF. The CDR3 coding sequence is TGTGCCAGCAGTATCGGGACAGGGGTCAGAAAAACTGTTTTT.